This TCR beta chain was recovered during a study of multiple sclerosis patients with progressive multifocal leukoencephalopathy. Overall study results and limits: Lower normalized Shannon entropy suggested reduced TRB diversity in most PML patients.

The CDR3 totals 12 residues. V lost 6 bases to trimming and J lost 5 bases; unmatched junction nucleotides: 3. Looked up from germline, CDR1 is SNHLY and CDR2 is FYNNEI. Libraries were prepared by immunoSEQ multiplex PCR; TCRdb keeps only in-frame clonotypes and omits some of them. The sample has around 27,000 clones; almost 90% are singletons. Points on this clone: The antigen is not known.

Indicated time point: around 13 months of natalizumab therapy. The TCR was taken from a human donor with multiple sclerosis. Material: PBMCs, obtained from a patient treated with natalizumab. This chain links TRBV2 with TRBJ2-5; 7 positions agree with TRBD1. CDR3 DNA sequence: TGTGCCAGCAGGGAACAGGGGGAGACCCAGTACTTC. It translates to CASREQGETQYF.